The 21 T cell receptor beta chains given below trace back to one sample, sequenced in a study of T cell clonotyping in hematopoietic cell transplantation. Noted time point: recipient sample about 28 days before transplant, after cytoreduction. Clones were read by immunoSEQ multiplex PCR, and TCRdb kept only the in-frame ones, dropping some. The data contain approximately 27,000 clones, about 92% of them singletons. This specimen consisted of peripheral blood mononuclear cells, obtained before stem cell transplant. The receptor source for this set is a man aged 45-65 years with acute myeloid leukemia. Some clones in this sample may be carry-over from other donors' samples.

A single count supports this clone. J is TRBJ1-2 and V is TRBV11-2, with TRBD1 as a possible D gene (6 bases). V was shortened by 4 bases and J by 4 bases, with 19 bases between the two germline ends. Germline V gives CDR1 SGHAT, CDR2 FQNNGV. The CDR3 spans 16 residues. The CDR3: CASSSVRTGRGYGYTF. CDR3 coding DNA: TGTGCCAGCAGCTCCGTTCGTACAGGGCGCGGCTATGGCTACACCTTC.

This chain links TRBV7-2 with TRBJ2-1; D gene unclear. The CDR3 consists of 13 residues. CDR1 and CDR2 from the germline V gene are SGHTA and FQGNSA. V gave up 4 bases and J gave up 7 bases, with 11 bases separating them. The CDR3 nucleotides read TGTGCCAGCAGCTCCCTTTTTCAGAATGAGCAGTTCTTC. It is translated as CASSSLFQNEQFF.

The V gene is TRBV7-2, the J gene TRBJ2-7; 10 bases agree with TRBD1. Trimming cost V 5 bases and J 6 bases; bases outside gene matches: 7. Germline CDR1 SGHTA, CDR2 FQGNSA. This CDR3 spans 14 amino acids. The CDR3 sequence is CASSIRQGASEQYF. In DNA form, the CDR3 reads TGTGCCAGCAGCATCCGACAGGGGGCATCCGAGCAGTACTTC.

The chain combines TRBV18 with TRBJ2-6; maybe TRBD2 (6 bases). CDR3 length: 20 amino acids. Trimming left V 3 bases short and J 0 bases short, with 21 bases between. Germline lookup yields CDR1 KGHSH and CDR2 LQKENI. CDR3 sequence: CASSPTRDGSHSSGANVLTF. CDR3 DNA: TGTGCCAGCTCACCTACCCGGGACGGGAGCCATTCCTCTGGGGCCAACGTCCTGACTTTC.

This clone was detected only a few times. The gene calls are TRBV19 and TRBJ1-1; D perhaps matches TRBD1 (5 bases). Trimming took 4 bases from V and 5 from J, leaving 11 bases between them. Germline V lookup: CDR1 LNHDA, CDR2 SQIVND (reference sequence). This CDR3 has 13 amino acids. CDR3 sequence: CASSTSTETEAFF. CDR3 nucleotides: TGTGCCAGTAGTACTTCGACAGAAACTGAAGCTTTCTTT.

The gene calls are TRBV7-9 and TRBJ1-1; D perhaps matches TRBD1 (5 bases). V was cut by 4 bases and J by 11 bases, with 14 bases left in between. Germline V gives CDR1 SEHNR, CDR2 FQNEAQ (reference sequence). This CDR3 spans 12 amino acids. CDR3 nucleotides: TGTGCCAGCAGCTCAACCGGGGGGGGTGCTTTCTTT. This translates into CASSSTGGGAFF.

J is TRBJ2-7 and V is TRBV5-3, with 8 nucleotides matching TRBD2. TRBV5-3 has ORF status, its function being uncertain. The V segment lost 3 bases and the J segment 11 bases; nucleotides outside the gene matches: 10. CDR3 length: 13 residues. DNA for the CDR3: TGTGCCAGAAGCTCCCCGGGTAGCGGGGTTGAGTACTTC. The encoded protein is CARSSPGSGVEYF.

This chain connects TRBV2 to TRBJ1-2; D gene ambiguous. The V gene lost 10 bases and the J gene lost 4 bases, with 13 bases spanning the gap. The germline V gene encodes CDR1 SNHLY and CDR2 FYNNEI. This CDR3 comprises 12 residues. CDR3 nucleotides: TGTGCCAACCAAGGCCTTCTCTATGGCTACACCTTC. Its protein is CANQGLLYGYTF.

This chain connects TRBV11-2 to TRBJ2-3, with 9 bases identical to TRBD2. Germline-derived CDR1 and CDR2 are SGHAT and FQNNGV. The CDR3 contains 17 residues. Trimming cost V 1 base and J 2 bases; bases outside gene matches: 7. This CDR3 is CASSLGWGGRVTDTQYF. In DNA, the CDR3 is TGTGCCAGCAGCTTAGGCTGGGGCGGGAGGGTCACAGATACGCAGTATTTT.

The chain is built from TRBV30 and TRBJ1-1; D not resolved. In germline, CDR1 is GTSNPN, CDR2 SVGIG (reference sequence). Trimming stripped 8 bases from V and 6 bases from J, with 13 bases between. This CDR3 has 11 residues. The CDR3 sequence is CALTGIAEAFF. In nucleotides, the CDR3 is TGTGCCCTTACGGGTATTGCTGAAGCTTTCTTT. The full variable domain, with the rest looked up from reference TRBV30 and TRBJ1-1, is SQTIHQWPATLVQPVGSPLSLECTVEGTSNPNLYWYRQAAGRGLQLLFYSVGIGQISSEVPQNLSASRPQDRQFILSSKKLLLSDSGFYLCALTGIAEAFFGQGTRLTVV.

This clone was picked up one time. This chain uses TRBV29-1 with TRBJ2-7; tentatively, D is TRBD2 (5 bases). Germline assignment: CDR1 SQVTM and CDR2 ANQGSEA. The CDR3 has 11 amino acids. V lost 1 base, J lost 11 bases, and 12 bases lay in between. The CDR3 nucleotides are TGCAGCGTTGAAGGGGGTGCGGAGGAGTACTTC. Translating gives CSVEGGAEEYF.

The CDR3 sequence: CASSQDWFQPQHF. The CDR3 nucleotides are TGTGCCAGCAGCCAAGATTGGTTTCAGCCCCAGCATTTT. V gene TRBV4-2 combines with J gene TRBJ1-5; D unresolved. CDR3 length: 13 residues. CDR1 LGHNA and CDR2 YNFKEQ come from the germline V gene. Trimming took 0 bases from V and 6 from J, leaving 6 bases between them.

The V call is TRBV27, the J call TRBJ2-2, with TRBD2 matching over 12 bases. Per the germline V gene, CDR1 is MNHEY and CDR2 is SMNVEV (reference sequence). Trimming took 4 bases from V and 4 from J; bases not matched to a gene: 1. The CDR3 totals 15 residues. The CDR3 reads CASSSGLAGTGELFF. DNA of the CDR3: TGTGCCAGCAGTTCGGGACTAGCGGGCACCGGGGAGCTGTTTTTT.

The DNA for the CDR3 is TGTGCCAGCAGCTTAGACCCTAGCGGGGTCTACGAGCAGTACTTC. It encodes CASSLDPSGVYEQYF. This chain links TRBV7-2 with TRBJ2-7; 9 nucleotides align to TRBD2. From germline, CDR1 is SGHTA and CDR2 FQGNSA. With V trimmed by 1 base and J by 3 bases, 4 bases remained unmatched. This CDR3 is built from 15 residues.

V and J are TRBV30 and TRBJ2-7, with a weak D call TRBD2 (5 bases). Trimming removed 1 base from V and 7 bases from J, with 14 bases in between. The CDR3 loop spans 13 amino acids. The V gene's germline CDR1 is GTSNPN and CDR2 SVGIG (reference sequence). The CDR3 protein is CAWSGGWDREQYF. The DNA of the CDR3 is TGTGCCTGGAGTGGAGGGTGGGATCGGGAGCAGTACTTC.

This clone has only one observation. This CDR3 is CASQSFGREGREQFF. The CDR3, as DNA: TGTGCCAGTCAATCCTTTGGGCGGGAGGGAAGGGAGCAGTTCTTC. The chain combines TRBV6-5 with TRBJ2-1; 9 bases agree with TRBD2. The CDR3 length is 15 residues. Germline assignment: CDR1 MNHEY and CDR2 SVGAGI. V lost 9 bases, J lost 10 bases, and 16 bases stayed unmatched.

V gene TRBV4-3 combines with J gene TRBJ1-5; no reliable D call. Germline values: CDR1 LGHNA, CDR2 YSLEER. The CDR3 consists of 14 residues. V lost 0 bases and J 7 bases, leaving 10 bases between the germline ends. The CDR3 nucleotides are TGCGCCAGCAGCCAAGACCGTGGGTCACAGCCCCAGCATTTT. This gives the protein CASSQDRGSQPQHF.

The rearrangement uses TRBV19 and TRBJ1-3, with a weak D call TRBD1 (6 bases). V was cut by 5 bases and J by 9 bases, with 20 bases left in between. The CDR3 is 15 residues long. The germline gives CDR1 LNHDA, CDR2 SQIVND (reference sequence). This CDR3 is CASSANRDSHSTIYF. CDR3 DNA sequence: TGTGCCAGTAGTGCCAACAGGGACTCCCACAGCACCATATATTTT.

The CDR3 loop is CASSLRVYEETQYF. CDR3 DNA: TGCGCCAGCAGCCTACGGGTCTACGAGGAGACCCAGTACTTC. The rearrangement uses TRBV4-3 and TRBJ2-5; D not resolved. CDR1 and CDR2 from the germline V gene are LGHNA and YSLEER. V dropped 4 bases and J dropped 5 bases, with 14 bases sitting between them. The CDR3 extends over 14 amino acids.

The CDR3 sequence is CASRMSGRVTYEQYF. Written as DNA, the CDR3 is TGTGCCAGCAGGATGAGCGGGAGGGTAACCTACGAGCAGTACTTC. The chain carries TRBV5-5 and TRBJ2-7; 10 nucleotides align to TRBD2. The CDR3 runs to 15 residues. The ends lost 5 bases at V and 2 bases at J; junction bases unmatched: 7. Germline V CDR1 and CDR2: SGHKS, YYEKEE (reference sequence).

The gene calls are TRBV19 and TRBJ1-5, with 7 bases matching TRBD1. With V trimmed by 7 bases and J by 3 bases, 9 bases remained unmatched. Per germline, CDR1 LNHDA and CDR2 SQIVND (reference sequence). This CDR3 spans 15 amino acids. The CDR3 sequence: CASKSGTAFNQPQHF. The CDR3 bases are TGTGCCAGTAAAAGTGGGACAGCTTTCAATCAGCCCCAGCATTTT.